Below, 19 T cell receptor beta chains from the same sample are listed, as sequenced in a study of radiotherapy plus CTLA-4 blockade in lung cancer (dated by TCRdb to between 2018 and 2020). The library was made by the immunoSEQ multiplex PCR assay. Here the immuneACCESS table is served through TCRdb, limited to in-frame sequences with V and J called. Missing clones are a known gap in these copies; in checked studies unresolved V genes cover under half, and the rest lacks a known reason. This sample holds more than 80,000 clones; 70% to 90% were observed only once. Roughly 2.3% of the sample is in the top ten clones. The sequenced sample was peripheral blood, obtained from a patient treated with radiotherapy plus ipilimumab. Receptors were obtained from a human donor with non-small cell lung cancer that progressed on radiotherapy plus ipilimumab. Some clones in this sample may be carry-over from other donors' samples.

This chain joins TRBV6-4 and TRBJ2-7; 7 positions match TRBD1. The J segment lost 0 bases and the V segment lost 4 bases, leaving 3 bases of the junction unmatched. CDR1 and CDR2 (germline): MRHNA, SNTAGT. This CDR3 is 14 amino acids long. CDR3 bases: TGTGCCAGCAGTGCGGACAGGAGCTCCTACGAGCAGTACTTC. It yields the protein CASSADRSSYEQYF.

The V gene is TRBV2, the J gene TRBJ1-2; D not resolved. The CDR3 totals 12 residues. V was trimmed by 2 bases and J by 2 bases, leaving 3 bases between them. Germline loops: CDR1 SNHLY, CDR2 FYNNEI. In DNA, the CDR3 is TGTGCCAGCAGTGAACGAAACTATGGCTACACCTTC. Amino acid sequence: CASSERNYGYTF.

The V and J genes are TRBV15 and TRBJ1-6, with unresolved D. This CDR3 contains 14 residues. Germline V gives CDR1 LNHNV, CDR2 YYDKDF (reference sequence). The V end was cut by 0 bases, the J end by 8 bases, with 8 bases between. The DNA for the CDR3 is TGTGCCACCAGCAGAGAACAGCAATATTCACCCCTCCACTTT. Translating gives CATSREQQYSPLHF.

This clone occurred once. The genes are TRBV4-2 and TRBJ2-3; TRBD2 agrees at 10 bases. Germline assignment: CDR1 LGHNA and CDR2 YNFKEQ. CDR3 size: 15 residues. The V gene end was trimmed by 5 bases and the J gene end by 0 bases; junction bases not matched to a gene: 2. CDR3 nucleotide sequence: TGTGCCAGCAGCTCACTAGCGGGGAGCACAGATACGCAGTATTTT. It specifies CASSSLAGSTDTQYF.

The chain uses TRBV5-4 and TRBJ2-3, with D tentatively TRBD1 or TRBD2 (5 bases each). The CDR3 extends over 16 amino acids. Germline V gives CDR1 SGHNT, CDR2 YYREEE (reference sequence). The V and J ends lost 0 bases and 2 bases respectively, with 13 bases between them. Here the CDR3 reads CASSLGPGPNTDTQYF. CDR3 nucleotides: TGTGCCAGCAGCTTGGGGCCGGGGCCTAACACAGATACGCAGTATTTT.

The V call is TRBV30, the J call TRBJ1-6; no definite D call. CDR1 is GTSNPN, CDR2 SVGIG, per germline (reference sequence). CDR3 length: 14 amino acids. Trimming cost V 5 bases and J 0 bases, with 8 bases left between them. The CDR3 reads CAWLQSSYNSPLHF. Written as DNA, the CDR3 is TGTGCCTGGCTACAGAGCTCCTATAATTCACCCCTCCACTTT.

The V gene is TRBV2, the J gene TRBJ1-2; weak D call: TRBD1 (6 bases). Germline CDR1 SNHLY, CDR2 FYNNEI. The germline V and J ends were trimmed by 7 bases and 2 bases, with 17 bases remaining between them. The CDR3 loop spans 15 amino acids. The CDR3 nucleotides are TGTGCCAGCAATTACGAGAGGGGGAGCAACTATGGCTACACCTTC. As protein: CASNYERGSNYGYTF.

This chain connects TRBV20-1 to TRBJ2-1; D ambiguous. Germline CDR1 and CDR2: DFQATT and SNEGSKA (reference sequence). V was trimmed by 5 bases and J by 7 bases, leaving 6 bases between them. The CDR3 runs to 10 residues. Written as DNA, the CDR3 is TGCAGTGCTGCGTTAAATGAGCAGTTCTTC. Translated: CSAALNEQFF.

This clone occurred once. The CDR3 DNA is TGTGCCAGCAGCCCTCGGACAGGGAAGGTTAACGAGCAGTACTTC. Residues: CASSPRTGKVNEQYF. The chain links TRBV9 to TRBJ2-7, with 8 bases that match TRBD1. Germline V gene sequence: CDR1 SGDLS, CDR2 YYNGEE. The trim removed 4 bases at V and 5 bases at J, leaving 11 bases unmatched. CDR3 length: 15 residues.

This clone was picked up a small number of times. The rearrangement links TRBV19 to TRBJ1-1, with unresolved D. Looked up from germline, CDR1 is LNHDA and CDR2 is SQIVND (reference sequence). The CDR3 consists of 14 residues. V was trimmed by 8 bases and J by 6 bases, leaving 19 bases between them. CDR3 sequence (DNA): TGTGCCAGTGCCCAACGGGCATCCCCCCCTGAAGCTTTCTTT. Residues: CASAQRASPPEAFF. Variable domain in full (rest from reference TRBV19 and TRBJ1-1): DGGITQSPKYLFRKEGQNVTLSCEQNLNHDAMYWYRQDPGQGLRLIYYSQIVNDFQKGDIAEGYSVSREKKESFPLTVTSAQKNPTAFYLCASAQRASPPEAFFGQGTRLTVV.

The V gene is TRBV7-2, the J gene TRBJ2-2, with 7 bases identical to TRBD2. Per the germline V gene, CDR1 is SGHTA and CDR2 is FQGNSA. The CDR3 contains 15 residues. Trimming at V came to 4 bases and at J to 5 bases, leaving 7 bases not matched to a gene. CDR3: CASSYEGTMTGELFF. CDR3 in DNA: TGTGCCAGCAGCTATGAAGGGACTATGACCGGGGAGCTGTTTTTT. Full variable domain (remainder filled in from reference TRBV7-2 and TRBJ2-2): GAGVSQSPSNKVTEKGKDVELRCDPISGHTALYWYRQSLGQGLEFLIYFQGNSAPDKSGLPSDRFSAERTGGSVSTLTIQRTQQEDSAVYLCASSYEGTMTGELFFGEGSRLTVL.

Concerning this clone itself: At one end, the junction sequence differs from germline, possibly due to a read error. The identical CDR3 is also encoded by other nucleotide sequences in the sample. V gene TRBV6-5 combines with J gene TRBJ1-1; 10 bases fit TRBD1. Germline V gene sequence: CDR1 MNHEY, CDR2 SVGAGI. The CDR3 sequence is 15 residues long. The CDR3 loop reads CASSYSGTGDFEAFF. The CDR3 DNA follows: TGCGCCAGCAGTTATTCCGGGACAGGGGATTTTGAAGCTTTCTTT.

The chain uses TRBV5-8 and TRBJ1-6, with D possibly matching TRBD1 (6 bases). The germline CDR1 and CDR2 sequences are SGHTS and YDEGEE. This CDR3 region has 15 residues. V shed 6 bases and J shed 7 bases, with 17 bases lying between them. CDR3 region: CASTTWGQDNSPLHF. The CDR3 DNA follows: TGTGCCAGCACCACTTGGGGGCAGGACAATTCACCCCTCCACTTT.

This clone was found once. This chain links TRBV7-9 with TRBJ2-5; 12 bases are a match to TRBD2. The CDR3 runs to 19 residues. Germline assignment: CDR1 SEHNR and CDR2 FQNEAQ (reference sequence). V lost 4 bases to trimming and J lost 2 bases; unmatched junction nucleotides: 14. CDR3 bases: TGTGCCAGCAGCTGGCGGACTAGCGGGATCACCGGAATTCAAGAGACCCAGTACTTC. Its translation is CASSWRTSGITGIQETQYF.

J is TRBJ2-2 and V is TRBV19; 9 bases match TRBD2. The V gene's germline CDR1 is LNHDA and CDR2 SQIVND (reference sequence). This CDR3 contains 18 residues. The V and J ends lost 5 bases and 2 bases, in that order; junction bases with no gene match: 12. CDR3 sequence: CASSDPPGRGGNTGELFF. DNA of the CDR3: TGTGCCAGTAGTGATCCCCCCGGGCGGGGGGGAAACACCGGGGAGCTGTTTTTT.

V is TRBV28 and J is TRBJ1-3; unclear D gene. The CDR3 is 15 amino acids. Germline assignment: CDR1 MDHEN and CDR2 SYDVKM. V shed 7 bases and J shed 3 bases, with 16 bases lying between them. Here the CDR3 reads CASTSPAGGGNTIYF. The DNA for the CDR3 is TGTGCCAGCACCTCCCCGGCGGGCGGTGGAAACACCATATATTTT.

The gene calls are TRBV7-6 and TRBJ1-3; 7 positions agree with TRBD1. The V and J ends lost 5 bases and 5 bases, in that order; junction bases with no gene match: 6. Germline V lookup: CDR1 SGHVS, CDR2 FNYEAQ. CDR3 length: 14 residues. CDR3 amino acids: CASSPRTGRNTIYF. The CDR3, as DNA: TGTGCCAGCAGCCCACGGACAGGTAGAAACACCATATATTTT.

This clone was seen only once. The chain carries TRBV7-2 and TRBJ2-3; 13 bases line up with TRBD2. The V and J ends lost 5 bases and 6 bases, in that order; junction bases with no gene match: 5. Germline CDR1 and CDR2: SGHTA and FQGNSA. The CDR3 extends over 15 amino acids. The CDR3 is CASSTLAGGLDTQYF. In DNA form, the CDR3 reads TGTGCCAGCAGCACACTAGCGGGGGGGCTTGATACGCAGTATTTT.

V is TRBV28 and J is TRBJ1-2; D is undetermined. CDR3 length: 14 amino acids. V was cut by 1 base and J by 4 bases, with 10 bases left in between. The V gene's germline CDR1 is MDHEN and CDR2 SYDVKM. The CDR3 DNA follows: TGTGCCAGCAGTTTATTACGACCCATCTATGGCTACACCTTC. It yields the protein CASSLLRPIYGYTF.